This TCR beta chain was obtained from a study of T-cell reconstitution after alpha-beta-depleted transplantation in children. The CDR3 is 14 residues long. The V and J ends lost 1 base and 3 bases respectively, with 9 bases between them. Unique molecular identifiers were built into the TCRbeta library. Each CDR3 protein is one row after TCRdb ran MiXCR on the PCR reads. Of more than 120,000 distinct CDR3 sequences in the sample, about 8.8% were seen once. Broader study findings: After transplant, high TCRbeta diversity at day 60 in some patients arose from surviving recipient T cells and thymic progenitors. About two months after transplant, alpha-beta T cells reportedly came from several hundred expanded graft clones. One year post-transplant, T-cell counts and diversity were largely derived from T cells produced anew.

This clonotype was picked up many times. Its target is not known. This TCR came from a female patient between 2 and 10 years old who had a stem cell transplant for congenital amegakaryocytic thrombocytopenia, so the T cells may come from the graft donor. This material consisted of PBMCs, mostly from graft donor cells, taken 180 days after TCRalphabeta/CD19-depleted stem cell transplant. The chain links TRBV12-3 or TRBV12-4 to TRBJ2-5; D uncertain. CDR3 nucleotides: TGTGCCAGCAGTTTAGGACTCTTCGAAGAGACCCAGTACTTC. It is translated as CASSLGLFEETQYF.